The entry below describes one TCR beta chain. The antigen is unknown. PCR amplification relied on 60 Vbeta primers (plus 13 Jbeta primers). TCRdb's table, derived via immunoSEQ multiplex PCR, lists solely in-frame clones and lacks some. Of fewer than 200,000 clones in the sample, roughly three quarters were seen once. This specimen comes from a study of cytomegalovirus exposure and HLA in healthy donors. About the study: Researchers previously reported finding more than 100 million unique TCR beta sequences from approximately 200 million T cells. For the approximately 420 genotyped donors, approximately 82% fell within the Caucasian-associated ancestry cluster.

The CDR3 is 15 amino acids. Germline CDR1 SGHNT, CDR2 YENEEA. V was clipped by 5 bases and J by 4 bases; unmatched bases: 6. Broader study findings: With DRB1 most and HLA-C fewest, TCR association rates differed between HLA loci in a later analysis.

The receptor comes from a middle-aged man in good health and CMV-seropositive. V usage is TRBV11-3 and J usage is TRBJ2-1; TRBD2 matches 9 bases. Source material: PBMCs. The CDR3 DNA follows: TGTGCCAGCAGCCCGGCGGGGGGGATATACAATGAGCAGTTCTTC. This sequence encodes CASSPAGGIYNEQFF.